This TCR beta chain was captured in a study of memory CD4+ T cells and cytomegalovirus serostatus. The sort gate was single viable CD3+CD4+CD8-CD45RO+ cells for memory CD4+ T cells. CD4+ T cells were isolated by positive magnetic selection. Study-level findings and limits: Each of roughly 65 CMV-associated TCRbeta sequences occurred in one to five individuals.

As for this clone: The antigen remains undetermined.

There are 18 residues in the CDR3. CDR1 and CDR2 (germline): LNHDA, SQIVND (reference sequence). After removal of 5 bases from V and 5 bases from J, the junction contained 9 bases not matched to a gene. TCRdb's copy holds only in-frame clones and misses some; the assay was immunoSEQ multiplex PCR. Here the sample spans 60,000 or so clones, roughly 84% being singletons. This receptor was identified in an adult in good health and CMV-seronegative. Some clones in this sample may be carry-over from other donors' samples. The chain has TRBV19 and TRBJ2-2, with 15 positions matching TRBD2. The sample consisted of memory CD4+ T cells from blood. The CDR3 nucleotides read TGTGCCAGTAGTGGACTAGCGGGAGGGTTAAGGCAAACCGGGGAGCTGTTTTTT. The encoded protein is CASSGLAGGLRQTGELFF.